This TCR beta chain was sequenced during a study of blood T cell repertoires in COVID-19. TCRdb keeps only in-frame clones here, not all; method: immunoSEQ multiplex PCR. Of about 280,000 clones in the sample, about nine tenths were seen once. CDR1 and CDR2 (germline): SGHRS, YFSETQ. V was trimmed by 0 bases and J by 5 bases, leaving 14 bases between them. The CDR3 contains 16 residues. The rearrangement uses TRBV5-1 and TRBJ2-2, with D tentatively TRBD1 (6 bases). This receptor was taken from a man aged 50 or older with acute or convalescent COVID-19. Source material: peripheral blood. CDR3 sequence: CASSLGDTPRTGELFF. The CDR3 nucleotides read TGCGCCAGCAGCTTGGGGGACACCCCGAGGACCGGGGAGCTGTTTTTT. The full variable domain, with the rest looked up from reference TRBV5-1 and TRBJ2-2, is KAGVTQTPRYLIKTRGQQVTLSCSPISGHRSVSWYQQTPGQGLQFLFEYFSETQRNKGNFPGRFSGRQFSNSRSEMNVSTLELGDSALYLCASSLGDTPRTGELFFGEGSRLTVL.